This T cell receptor (beta chain) emerged from a study of OX40 agonist ivuxolimab in advanced cancers. Across the study: Aged about 20 to 80 with a mean of roughly 63 years, they were less than 90% male. Therapy given before enrollment (anti-PD-1, anti-PD-L1 or anti-CTLA-4) was allowed, and over 35% had some. Study-wide results and limits: More expanded clones were found, on average, in CD8+ than in CD4+ T cells. Normalized expansion of T-cell clones was also low for some nonresponders.

In regard to this clone: The antigen is undetermined.

Measured with immunoSEQ multiplex PCR; TCRdb has only the in-frame clones, and not every one. The profile shows more than 9,000 clones, under 75% of them singletons. Specimen: CD4+ or CD8+ T cells sorted from blood, collected in a trial of the OX40 agonist ivuxolimab. This clonotype was sampled from an adult with an advanced solid tumor such as melanoma, head and neck, liver or kidney cancer.

The CDR3 DNA follows: TGTGCCAGCAGTTTGGCGCAGAGGGATGAAAAACTGTTTTTT. Its protein product is CASSLAQRDEKLFF. The chain joins TRBV28 to TRBJ1-4; D is unresolved. Trimming took 3 bases from V and 6 from J, leaving 11 bases between them. The CDR3 has 14 amino acids. The germline gives CDR1 MDHEN, CDR2 SYDVKM.